Shown below are 18 T cell receptor beta chains from a single sample sequenced in a study of T-cell reconstitution after alpha-beta-depleted transplantation in children. A library of TCRbeta sequences, prepared with unique molecular identifiers, was generated. TCRdb re-derived calls from the PCR reads in MiXCR, one entry per CDR3 protein. The table includes fewer than 550,000 distinct CDR3 sequences, about an eighth detected once. Here the sequenced sample was PBMCs, mostly from graft donor cells, taken 180 days after TCRalphabeta/CD19-depleted stem cell transplant. The source is a female patient aged 2 to 10 who had a stem cell transplant for aplastic anemia, so the T cells may come from the graft donor.

This clonotype has a handful of counts. The chain joins TRBV28 to TRBJ1-2; D perhaps matches TRBD1 (5 bases). Per germline, CDR1 MDHEN and CDR2 SYDVKM. V lost 1 base, J lost 2 bases, and 8 bases lay in between. The CDR3 consists of 14 residues. The CDR3: CASSLSGTNYGYTF. CDR3 bases: TGTGCCAGCAGTTTATCAGGGACCAACTATGGCTACACCTTC.

This clonotype was detected only a few times. The chain employs TRBV6-2 or TRBV6-3 and TRBJ2-7; 7 bases agree with TRBD2. Germline values: CDR1 MNHEY, CDR2 SVGEGT. The length of the CDR3 is 17 residues. The trim removed 2 bases at V and 4 bases at J, leaving 14 bases unmatched. The CDR3 coding sequence is TGTGCCAGCAGTTACAGCCCCAGGCGGGAGAAATGGTACGAGCAGTACGTC. Amino acids: CASSYSPRREKWYEQYV.

This clonotype was counted many times. The chain recombines TRBV5-6 with TRBJ2-3; the match to TRBD2 covers 9 bases. This CDR3 has 16 residues. Germline V gene sequence: CDR1 SGHDT, CDR2 YYEEEE. V shed 1 base, J shed 3 bases, and the junction held 6 bases outside the gene matches. CDR3 protein: CASSLRSGRLTDTQYF. CDR3 DNA sequence: TGTGCCAGCAGCTTGAGGAGCGGGAGGTTGACAGATACGCAGTATTTT.

This clonotype came up a few times. The CDR3 region has the DNA TGTGCCAGCAGCTCGAGCGGGAGGGCCTCAGATACGCAGTATTTT. Translation: CASSSSGRASDTQYF. The chain combines TRBV7-8 with TRBJ2-3; 10 bases line up with TRBD2. The CDR3 runs 15 residues. With V trimmed by 4 bases and J by 4 bases, 5 bases remained unmatched. Germline V CDR1 and CDR2: SGHVS, FQNEAQ.

The chain joins TRBV12-3 or TRBV12-4 to TRBJ2-1; 11 bases are a match to TRBD1. V trimming: 6 bases; J trimming: 3 bases; junction bases outside the gene matches: 19. The CDR3 totals 20 residues. CDR3 sequence (DNA): TGTGCCAGCAGCCCAGGGAGGGACAGGGGGGTAGCGGGATTCTACAATGAGCAGTTCTTC. It codes for CASSPGRDRGVAGFYNEQFF.

This clonotype was seen at least ten times. The V and J genes are TRBV6-2 or TRBV6-3 and TRBJ2-1; the match to TRBD2 covers 14 bases. Trimming removed 0 bases from V and 7 bases from J; junction bases left unmatched: 23. Germline V lookup: CDR1 MNHEY, CDR2 SVGEGT. The CDR3 contains 23 residues. The DNA of the CDR3 is TGTGCCAGCAGTTACTCGCTGGGACAGGGGTCCGGGACTAGCGGGAGAATGGGGAATGAGCAGTTCTTC. Translation: CASSYSLGQGSGTSGRMGNEQFF.

V usage is TRBV27 and J usage is TRBJ2-7; no definite D call. Looked up from germline, CDR1 is MNHEY and CDR2 is SMNVEV (reference sequence). CDR3 length equals 13 residues. The V end lost 4 bases, the J end lost 6 bases, and 13 bases lay between the germline ends. CDR3 DNA: TGTGCCAGCAGTTCGAACAGCCTTCCCGAGCAGTACGTC. It yields the protein CASSSNSLPEQYV.

This clonotype was seen at least ten times. The V and J genes are TRBV9 and TRBJ1-2; no reliable D call. V was clipped by 0 bases and J by 2 bases, with 8 bases between them. Germline CDR1 and CDR2: SGDLS and YYNGEE. The CDR3 length is 14 residues. Here the CDR3 DNA reads TGTGCCAGCAGCGTAGAGGCCAGCAACTATGGCTACACCTTC. Amino acid sequence: CASSVEASNYGYTF.

This clonotype was recorded a few times. The V and J genes are TRBV10-3 and TRBJ1-2; 9 positions match TRBD1. Germline CDR1 reads ENHRY; CDR2 reads SYGVKD. The ends lost 4 bases at V and 2 bases at J; junction bases unmatched: 2. The CDR3 runs 14 residues. DNA for the CDR3: TGTGCCATCAGTGGTGGGACAGGGAACTATGGCTACACCTTC. Amino acids: CAISGGTGNYGYTF.

This clonotype was found a few times. The chain couples TRBV15 to TRBJ2-5; D unresolved. V was shortened by 3 bases and J by 3 bases, with 23 bases between the two germline ends. This CDR3 is built from 18 residues. The germline V gene encodes CDR1 LNHNV and CDR2 YYDKDF (reference sequence). The CDR3 loop reads CATSRPLRQALGEETQYF. CDR3 bases: TGTGCCACCAGCAGGCCCCTGCGGCAGGCCTTAGGTGAAGAGACCCAGTACTTC. Full variable domain (outside the CDR3, taken from reference TRBV15 and TRBJ2-5): DAMVIQNPRYQVTQFGKPVTLSCSQTLNHNVMYWYQQKSSQAPKLLFHYYDKDFNNEADTPDNFQSRRPNTSFCFLDIRSPGLGDTAMYLCATSRPLRQALGEETQYFGPGTRLLVL.

This clonotype was seen a few times. The chain uses TRBV27 and TRBJ2-1, with TRBD2 matching 7 bases. The V gene end was trimmed by 4 bases and the J gene end by 4 bases; junction bases not matched to a gene: 16. CDR3 length equals 18 residues. Germline V gives CDR1 MNHEY, CDR2 SMNVEV (reference sequence). The CDR3 loop is CASSSFGSLAVDYNEQFF. The DNA of the CDR3 is TGTGCCAGCAGTTCCTTCGGGTCCCTAGCGGTCGATTACAATGAGCAGTTCTTC.

This clonotype was counted at least ten times. The chain is built from TRBV29-1 and TRBJ2-4, with unresolved D. V lost 5 bases and J 0 bases, leaving 11 bases between the germline ends. Germline V CDR1 and CDR2: SQVTM, ANQGSEA. The length of the CDR3 is 14 residues. Here the CDR3 DNA reads TGCAGCGTTATCTCTTTTTTAGCCAAAAACATTCAGTACTTC. Translation gives CSVISFLAKNIQYF.

CDR3 coding DNA: TGCAGTGCTAGAGATCGGCTTGAGGGGCCCTACGAGCAGTACTTC. Translation gives CSARDRLEGPYEQYF. The V gene is TRBV20-1, the J gene TRBJ2-7, with D perhaps being TRBD1 or TRBD2 (5 bases each). The germline V gene encodes CDR1 DFQATT and CDR2 SNEGSKA (reference sequence). V was shortened by 0 bases and J by 2 bases, with 14 bases between the two germline ends. The CDR3 length is 15 residues.

This clonotype was picked up a small number of times. The V call is TRBV28, the J call TRBJ1-5, with TRBD1 matching over 12 bases. The germline V gene encodes CDR1 MDHEN and CDR2 SYDVKM. The trim removed 7 bases at V and 7 bases at J, leaving 8 bases unmatched. The length of the CDR3 is 15 residues. The CDR3 coding sequence is TGTGCCAGCACCCGGGACAGGGGGCTCGGACAGCCCCAGCATTTT. Translating it yields CASTRDRGLGQPQHF.

This clonotype turned up a few times. The gene calls are TRBV5-5 and TRBJ1-5; 8 bases are shared with TRBD1. Germline CDR1 SGHKS, CDR2 YYEKEE (reference sequence). J gave up 7 bases and V 3 bases, and 6 bases lay outside the gene matches. CDR3 length equals 14 residues. CDR3 protein: CASSSTGGGQPQHF. Here the CDR3 DNA reads TGTGCCAGCAGCTCTACAGGGGGAGGCCAGCCCCAGCATTTT. Full variable domain (missing parts from reference TRBV5-5 and TRBJ1-5): DAGVTQSPTHLIKTRGQQVTLRCSPISGHKSVSWYQQVLGQGPQFIFQYYEKEERGRGNFPDRFSARQFPNYSSELNVNALLLGDSALYLCASSSTGGGQPQHFGDGTRLSIL.

A few counts support this clonotype. This rearrangement joins TRBV5-1 to TRBJ1-1; no clear D. The CDR3 consists of 16 residues. Trimming removed 4 bases at V and 0 bases at J, with 16 bases between. The germline gives CDR1 SGHRS, CDR2 YFSETQ. CDR3 DNA: TGCGCCAGCAGCCCCTCCGCGGGGAGACTGAACACTGAAGCTTTCTTT. It encodes CASSPSAGRLNTEAFF.

This clonotype was detected only a few times. The chain links TRBV7-9 to TRBJ2-1, with 7 bases matching TRBD2. With 4 bases clipped from V and 4 bases from J, the junction kept 13 bases outside the gene matches. From germline, CDR1 is SEHNR and CDR2 FQNEAQ (reference sequence). The CDR3 extends over 17 amino acids. The CDR3 nucleotides are TGTGCCAGCAGCTCTACACCAGCGGGGAGGGTTTACAATGAGCAGTTCTTC. Translation gives CASSSTPAGRVYNEQFF.

The rearrangement links TRBV5-1 to TRBJ1-4; D gene ambiguous. Trimming shortened V by 4 bases and J by 0 bases, and 10 bases separated the two germline ends. In germline, CDR1 is SGHRS, CDR2 YFSETQ. This CDR3 is 15 amino acids long. The CDR3 reads CASSTSIATNEKLFF. CDR3 DNA: TGCGCCAGCAGCACGAGCATTGCAACTAATGAAAAACTGTTTTTT.